The clone carrying this TCR beta chain occurred a few times. The target antigen is unknown. Template switching supplied a universal primer site; unique molecular identifiers were carried on the cDNA. MiXCR, applied by TCRdb to the 5' RACE reads, yields one record per CDR3 protein. This table holds approximately 350,000 distinct CDR3 sequences, about 12% found once. The CDR3 sequence is 14 residues long. Germline V gene sequence: CDR1 MGHRA, CDR2 YSYEKL. J gave up 11 bases and V 0 bases, and 7 bases lay outside the gene matches. This entry belongs to a study of identical twins. General observations from the study: There were fewer insertions in abundant cord blood beta clonotypes, but memory repertoires showed no such pattern. For out-of-frame alpha sequences shared by twins, low generation probability was in excess.

The same sample was also studied in work on yellow fever vaccine responses in identical twins.

The source material was CD8+ T cells sorted from blood. The rearrangement uses TRBV4-1 and TRBJ2-1, with 7 bases matching TRBD1. The sequence derives from a woman aged 18-29 years in good health. CDR3 coding DNA: TGCGCCAGCAGCCAAGATAGGGGACAGCCCAAGCAGTTCTTC. Translating gives CASSQDRGQPKQFF.